The 27 T cell receptor beta chains presented below share a single source sample, sequenced in a study of graft-versus-host responses after intestinal transplantation. Produced via immunoSEQ multiplex PCR; TCRdb's table is partial and in-frame only. The table lists 80,000 or so clones, around 93% of them singletons. The sequences come from PBMCs, collected 98 days after intestinal transplantation. The receptors shown here come from a human patient who received an intestinal transplant, so some T cells may come from the graft donor.

CDR3 residues: CASSVRPDGTYNEQFF. CDR3 in DNA: TGTGCCAGCAGCGTCCGCCCTGACGGGACCTACAATGAGCAGTTCTTC. The chain uses TRBV7-9 and TRBJ2-1; D is possibly TRBD2 (5 bases). This CDR3 has 16 residues. Per germline, CDR1 SEHNR and CDR2 FQNEAQ (reference sequence). Trimming left V 5 bases short and J 2 bases short, with 16 bases between.

The chain carries TRBV6-6 and TRBJ2-3; perhaps TRBD1 as D (6 bases). Germline CDR1 MNHNY, CDR2 SVGAGI (reference sequence). The CDR3 has 15 residues. The V and J ends lost 0 bases and 1 base respectively, with 8 bases between them. The CDR3 here is CASSYSRTGTDTQYF. The CDR3 bases are TGTGCCAGCAGTTACTCCCGGACAGGCACAGATACGCAGTATTTT.

This clone came up once. This chain uses TRBV5-5 with TRBJ1-4; no definite D call. V dropped 2 bases and J dropped 8 bases, with 4 bases sitting between them. The germline gives CDR1 SGHKS, CDR2 YYEKEE (reference sequence). This CDR3 has 11 residues. Here the CDR3 DNA reads TGTGCCAGCAGCTTAGGGGAAAAACTGTTTTTT. Protein sequence: CASSLGEKLFF. The whole variable domain, remainder taken from reference TRBV5-5 and TRBJ1-4, is DAGVTQSPTHLIKTRGQQVTLRCSPISGHKSVSWYQQVLGQGPQFIFQYYEKEERGRGNFPDRFSARQFPNYSSELNVNALLLGDSALYLCASSLGEKLFFGSGTQLSVL.

CDR3 DNA sequence: TGTGCAAGTCGCCGAACTATGGGACAGGGTTATACAGATACGCAGTATTTT. It translates to CASRRTMGQGYTDTQYF. The rearrangement uses TRBV12-2 and TRBJ2-3; the table calls TRBD1, which could not be checked here. TRBV12-2 is given as a pseudogene. The CDR3 is made up of 17 amino acids.

V gene TRBV6-1 combines with J gene TRBJ1-5; 8 bases are shared with TRBD1. V shed 3 bases, J shed 4 bases, and the junction held 2 bases outside the gene matches. Germline V gives CDR1 MNHNS, CDR2 SASEGT. CDR3 size: 14 residues. The CDR3 here is CASSEGQENQPQHF. CDR3 DNA: TGTGCCAGCAGTGAGGGACAGGAGAATCAGCCCCAGCATTTT.

The CDR3 nucleotides are TGTGCCAGCAGTTTCGGGGTGGGTAATGAGCAGTTCTTC. This translates into CASSFGVGNEQFF. V is TRBV27 and J is TRBJ2-1, with a tentative D call TRBD2 (5 bases). The V and J ends lost 3 bases and 7 bases respectively, with 10 bases between them. The CDR3 has 13 residues. Germline lookup yields CDR1 MNHEY and CDR2 SMNVEV (reference sequence).

This sequence joins TRBV21-1 and TRBJ2-7; the D call in the table, TRBD1, was not verified against the DNA. TRBV21-1 is shown as a pseudogene. There are 18 residues in the CDR3. As DNA, the CDR3 is TGTGCCAGCAGCAAAGTAGCCCTGGGGGACAGGGAGGGGAACGAGCAGTACTTC. Its translation: CASSKVALGDREGNEQYF.

V usage is TRBV5-5 and J usage is TRBJ1-2; D unresolved. The germline gives CDR1 SGHKS, CDR2 YYEKEE (reference sequence). This CDR3 is 16 amino acids long. V dropped 0 bases and J dropped 4 bases, with 16 bases sitting between them. CDR3 sequence: CASSLVSYSLAYGYTF. The CDR3 DNA is TGTGCCAGCAGCTTGGTTTCATACAGCCTTGCCTATGGCTACACCTTC.

J is TRBJ1-2 and V is TRBV2; possibly TRBD1 for D (5 bases). Trimming pared 2 bases from V and 8 bases from J, leaving 15 bases between. The CDR3 totals 14 residues. From germline, CDR1 is SNHLY and CDR2 FYNNEI. The CDR3 here is CASSEWDGTKGYTF. As DNA, the CDR3 is TGTGCCAGCAGTGAATGGGACGGGACTAAAGGCTACACCTTC. Full variable domain (missing parts from reference TRBV2 and TRBJ1-2): EPEVTQTPSHQVTQMGQEVILRCVPISNHLYFYWYRQILGQKVEFLVSFYNNEISEKSEIFDDQFSVERPDGSNFTLKIRSTKLEDSAMYFCASSEWDGTKGYTFGSGTRLTVV.

The V gene is TRBV6-5, the J gene TRBJ1-5; a weak D match, TRBD1 (5 bases). The CDR3 consists of 15 residues. V lost 3 bases and J 3 bases, leaving 12 bases between the germline ends. CDR1 and CDR2 from the germline V gene are MNHEY and SVGAGI. CDR3 sequence reads: CASSYAQGANQPQHF. As DNA, the CDR3 is TGTGCCAGCAGTTATGCCCAGGGTGCCAATCAGCCCCAGCATTTT.

The chain carries TRBV5-5 and TRBJ2-1, with 13 bases that match TRBD2. J was trimmed by 8 bases and V by 4 bases; bases with no gene match: 6. The CDR3 extends over 15 amino acids. Germline lookup yields CDR1 SGHKS and CDR2 YYEKEE (reference sequence). CDR3 in amino acids: CASSTGTSGIDEQFF. CDR3 nucleotide sequence: TGTGCCAGCAGCACCGGGACTAGCGGGATCGATGAGCAGTTCTTC.

The rearrangement joins TRBV21-1 to TRBJ1-2; the table's D call TRBD1 went unverified against the DNA. TRBV21-1 corresponds to a pseudogene. CDR3 length: 12 amino acids. The CDR3 loop is CASTGGYYGYTF. The CDR3 nucleotides are TGTGCCAGCACAGGGGGCTACTATGGCTACACCTTC.

This chain uses TRBV29-1 with TRBJ2-7; 11 positions agree with TRBD1. The V gene end was trimmed by 0 bases and the J gene end by 5 bases; junction bases not matched to a gene: 6. CDR1 and CDR2 from the germline V gene are SQVTM and ANQGSEA. The CDR3 is 15 amino acids. The CDR3 region is CSVEDIGQGAHEQYF. CDR3 DNA: TGCAGCGTTGAAGATATCGGACAGGGGGCCCACGAGCAGTACTTC.

J is TRBJ2-7 and V is TRBV7-9; D gene unclear. Trimming took 5 bases from V and 7 from J, leaving 12 bases between them. The CDR3 contains 12 residues. Germline lookup yields CDR1 SEHNR and CDR2 FQNEAQ (reference sequence). The DNA of the CDR3 is TGTGCCAGCAGCCGTAATGGGGTTGAGCAGTACTTC. This gives the protein CASSRNGVEQYF.

The chain joins TRBV5-1 to TRBJ1-1, with 8 bases that match TRBD1. The length of the CDR3 is 18 residues. The germline CDR1 and CDR2 sequences are SGHRS and YFSETQ. V lost 2 bases to trimming and J lost 1 base; unmatched junction nucleotides: 13. This CDR3 is CASSLYPGQGGGNTEAFF. For the CDR3, the DNA is TGCGCCAGCAGCTTATACCCCGGACAGGGAGGGGGGAACACTGAAGCTTTCTTT.

The chain uses TRBV2 and TRBJ2-3, with TRBD2 matching over 11 bases. Germline V gene lookup returns CDR1 SNHLY and CDR2 FYNNEI. This CDR3 spans 16 amino acids. The V and J ends lost 5 bases and 4 bases, in that order; junction bases with no gene match: 8. The CDR3 reads CASSPGLAGGADTQYF. The CDR3, as DNA: TGTGCCAGCAGTCCCGGGCTAGCGGGGGGTGCAGATACGCAGTATTTT.

The V and J genes are TRBV23-1 and TRBJ1-1; D remains ambiguous. TRBV23-1 is classed as an ORF, of uncertain function. The CDR3 extends over 13 amino acids. Trimming took off 0 bases at V and 1 base at J, with 3 bases between the two ends. This CDR3 reads CASSQSGNTEAFF. For the CDR3, the DNA is TGCGCCAGCAGTCAATCAGGGAACACTGAAGCTTTCTTT.

The CDR3 spells CASSIDWAEGTWVDQPQHF. The CDR3 DNA reads TGTGCCAGTAGTATAGATTGGGCAGAAGGCACATGGGTAGATCAGCCCCAGCATTTT. The chain combines TRBV19 with TRBJ1-5; D is unresolved. The CDR3 contains 19 residues. Trimming stripped 0 bases from V and 5 bases from J, with 23 bases between. Per the germline V gene, CDR1 is LNHDA and CDR2 is SQIVND (reference sequence).

V and J are TRBV5-1 and TRBJ2-7; possible D gene TRBD1, 6 bases. This CDR3 spans 17 amino acids. Trimming took 2 bases from V and 4 from J, leaving 22 bases between them. CDR1 is SGHRS, CDR2 YFSETQ, per germline. This CDR3 is CASSFSTGWPPLYEQYF. The CDR3, as DNA: TGCGCCAGCAGCTTCTCGACAGGTTGGCCCCCTCTATACGAGCAGTACTTC.

The rearrangement uses TRBV6-6 and TRBJ2-5; no reliable D call. CDR1 is MNHNY, CDR2 SVGAGI, per germline (reference sequence). The V end lost 2 bases, the J end lost 5 bases, and 9 bases lay between the germline ends. The CDR3 totals 13 residues. The CDR3 spells CASSYGDAETQYF. DNA of the CDR3: TGTGCCAGCAGTTACGGAGATGCGGAGACCCAGTACTTC.

The chain is built from TRBV23-1 and TRBJ1-5; TRBD1 is a possible D gene (5 bases). TRBV23-1 counts as an open reading frame of uncertain function. The CDR3 has 13 amino acids. The CDR3 here is CVPNRNSNQPQHF. The CDR3 DNA reads TGCGTACCTAACAGGAATAGCAATCAGCCCCAGCATTTT.

The chain couples TRBV4-1 to TRBJ1-3; the match to TRBD1 covers 12 bases. CDR1 and CDR2 from the germline V gene are MGHRA and YSYEKL. V gave up 3 bases and J gave up 3 bases; unmatched junction bases: 9. The CDR3 spans 18 residues. CDR3 region: CASSQAGTGGFNGNTIYF. The CDR3 DNA sequence: TGCGCCAGCAGCCAGGCCGGGACAGGGGGCTTCAATGGAAACACCATATATTTT.

J is TRBJ2-3 and V is TRBV4-1; TRBD2 matches 8 bases. The CDR3 is 16 residues long. The germline V gene has CDR1 MGHRA and CDR2 YSYEKL. V was pared by 5 bases and J by 3 bases, with 10 bases of the junction left unmatched. In nucleotides, the CDR3 is TGCGCCAGCAGCTTCCCAGCGGGAGAAGAGACAGATACGCAGTATTTT. As protein: CASSFPAGEETDTQYF.

The J gene is TRBJ2-5, the V gene TRBV9; no clear D. Trimming left V 0 bases short and J 5 bases short, with 17 bases between. Germline V lookup: CDR1 SGDLS, CDR2 YYNGEE. The CDR3 contains 16 residues. The CDR3 sequence is CASSVVDPNCRETQYF. The CDR3 bases are TGTGCCAGCAGCGTAGTTGATCCGAACTGTCGGGAGACCCAGTACTTC. Looking up the rest from reference TRBV9 and TRBJ2-5 gives the full variable domain: DSGVTQTPKHLITATGQRVTLRCSPRSGDLSVYWYQQSLDQGLQFLIQYYNGEERAKGNILERFSAQQFPDLHSELNLSSLELGDSALYFCASSVVDPNCRETQYFGPGTRLLVL.

This chain uses TRBV6-5 with TRBJ2-7; no clear D gene. Germline assignment: CDR1 MNHEY and CDR2 SVGAGI. The V end lost 0 bases, the J end lost 3 bases, and 12 bases lay between the germline ends. The CDR3 is made up of 15 amino acids. The CDR3 DNA reads as TGTGCCAGCAGTTACTCTCAGGCCGTCTTCTACGAGCAGTACTTC. This sequence encodes CASSYSQAVFYEQYF.

V is TRBV4-1 and J is TRBJ2-2; possibly TRBD2 for D (6 bases). The CDR3 totals 16 residues. Germline V gene sequence: CDR1 MGHRA, CDR2 YSYEKL. V lost 2 bases, J lost 2 bases, and 12 bases lay in between. CDR3 residues: CASSQSAGLNTGELFF. CDR3 in DNA: TGCGCCAGCAGCCAATCTGCGGGACTTAACACCGGGGAGCTGTTTTTT.

This clone was seen once. The chain joins TRBV6-5 to TRBJ2-5; 9 positions match TRBD2. The tail of the sequence fits TRBJ2-7 better, so the J call may be wrong. The CDR3 runs to 16 residues. From germline, CDR1 is MNHEY and CDR2 SVGAGI. The CDR3 nucleotides read TGTGCCAGCAGTTACATGGCGGGAGGGCCTGCCTACGAGCAGTACTTC. Translating gives CASSYMAGGPAYEQYF.